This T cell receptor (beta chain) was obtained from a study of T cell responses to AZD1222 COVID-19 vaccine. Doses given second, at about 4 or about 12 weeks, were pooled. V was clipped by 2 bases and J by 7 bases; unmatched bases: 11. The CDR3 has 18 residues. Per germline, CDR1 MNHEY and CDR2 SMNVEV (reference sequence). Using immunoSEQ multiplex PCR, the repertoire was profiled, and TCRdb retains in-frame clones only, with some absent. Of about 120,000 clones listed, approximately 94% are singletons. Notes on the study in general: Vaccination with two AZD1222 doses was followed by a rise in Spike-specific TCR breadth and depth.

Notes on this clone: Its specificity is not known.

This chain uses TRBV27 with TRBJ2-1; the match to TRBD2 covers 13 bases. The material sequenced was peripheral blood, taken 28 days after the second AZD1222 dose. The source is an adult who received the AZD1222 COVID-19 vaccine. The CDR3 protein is CASSLPALLAGGSNEQFF. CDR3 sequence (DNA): TGTGCCAGCAGTTTACCGGCCCTACTAGCGGGGGGGTCGAATGAGCAGTTCTTC.